The 5 T cell receptor beta chains below all came from one sample that was sequenced in a study of T cell clonotyping in hematopoietic cell transplantation. Sequencing was performed with immunoSEQ multiplex PCR; in TCRdb, only in-frame clones are kept and a portion is missing. The sample includes about 5,000 clones, around 94% of them seen just once. The source material was PBMCs, sampled 180 days after allogeneic stem cell transplant. The source of these receptors is a male patient aged 60 to 75 who had an allogeneic stem cell transplant from a related donor, so the T cells may come from the graft donor. Some clones in this sample may be carry-over from other donors' samples.

This chain joins TRBV5-4 and TRBJ2-7, with 11 positions matching TRBD1. The CDR3 contains 15 residues. The V and J ends lost 5 bases and 1 base, in that order; junction bases with no gene match: 5. Germline CDR1 is SGHNT and CDR2 is YYREEE (reference sequence). The CDR3 coding sequence is TGTGCCAGCAGTCTCGGACAGGGGGCTTCCTACGAGCAGTACTTC. Translating it yields CASSLGQGASYEQYF.

V usage is TRBV5-1 and J usage is TRBJ1-1, with D unresolved. The V end was cut by 2 bases, the J end by 1 base, with 6 bases between. The CDR3 runs to 13 residues. Germline lookup yields CDR1 SGHRS and CDR2 YFSETQ. The DNA of the CDR3 is TGCGCCAGCAGCTTCGGGCGGAACACTGAAGCTTTCTTT. Its protein is CASSFGRNTEAFF.

The J gene is TRBJ1-2, the V gene TRBV6-5; D call uncertain. V was clipped by 8 bases and J by 8 bases, with 18 bases between them. Germline V gene data show CDR1 as MNHEY and CDR2 as SVGAGI. This CDR3 has 13 residues. The CDR3 nucleotides read TGTGCCAGCCTCTCGGGGAGAGGACGGGGCTACACCTTC. Amino acids: CASLSGRGRGYTF.

The rearrangement links TRBV28 to TRBJ2-1; D is uncertain. Germline V CDR1 and CDR2: MDHEN, SYDVKM. This CDR3 has 13 amino acids. Between the trimmed V and J ends, which lost 5 bases and 8 bases, there was a span of 13 bases. CDR3 bases: TGTGCCAGCAGTCGCACTATTAACCATGAGCAGTTCTTC. Its translation is CASSRTINHEQFF.

This chain connects TRBV5-4 to TRBJ1-6; D remains ambiguous. Trimming left V 4 bases short and J 10 bases short, with 9 bases between. CDR3 length: 12 residues. Germline V gene lookup returns CDR1 SGHNT and CDR2 YYREEE (reference sequence). This CDR3 reads CASSLLTSPLHF. CDR3 nucleotides: TGTGCCAGCAGCCTACTTACCTCACCCCTCCACTTT.